Sequencing of this TCR beta chain was carried out in a study of chemoradiotherapy in HPV16-positive cancers. The protocol was immunoSEQ multiplex PCR, while the TCRdb copy is restricted to in-frame clones and leaves out a portion. Seen here are more than 7,000 clones, approximately 85% observed once, and the top ten hold over 5%. Regarding the study as a whole: For HPV16-positive patients, expanding HPV-responsive T cells associated with longer recurrence-free survival. During treatment, candidate HPV-specific clones and E7-related motifs expanded in tumor.

On this clone: Its antigen remains unknown.

Per the germline V gene, CDR1 is MGHRA and CDR2 is YSYEKL. With 1 base clipped from V and 6 bases from J, the junction kept 8 bases outside the gene matches. The CDR3 has 15 amino acids. The rearrangement links TRBV4-1 to TRBJ1-2; 7 nucleotides agree with TRBD1. The sequence was obtained from a human donor with HPV-associated anogenital cancer. The sequencing here drew on tumor tissue, taken from a patient who underwent chemoradiotherapy. As DNA, the CDR3 is TGCGCCAGCAGCCAAGTCCCCCCGACAGGGAATGGCTACACCTTC. This sequence encodes CASSQVPPTGNGYTF.